The 7 T cell receptor beta chains listed next were all sequenced from one sample in a study of T cells in Graves' hyperthyroidism and ophthalmopathy. Amplified TCR beta CDR3 regions derived from RNA transcripts. A first-round RT-PCR of the TCR CDR3 used the HTBI primer set. TCRdb itself ran the multiplex PCR reads through MiXCR, one entry per CDR3 protein. The sample has 360,000 or so distinct CDR3 sequences, 15% to 20% seen once. The source material was blood. The receptors were sampled from a middle-aged woman with Graves' ophthalmopathy.

This clonotype was observed many times. The chain uses TRBV5-1 and TRBJ2-5; D not resolved. This CDR3 is built from 13 residues. From germline, CDR1 is SGHRS and CDR2 YFSETQ. Trimming stripped 2 bases from V and 5 bases from J, with 10 bases between. CDR3 nucleotides: TGCGCCAGCAGCTTACCGGGTTTTGAGACCCAGTACTTC. This encodes CASSLPGFETQYF. Full variable domain (missing parts from reference TRBV5-1 and TRBJ2-5): KAGVTQTPRYLIKTRGQQVTLSCSPISGHRSVSWYQQTPGQGLQFLFEYFSETQRNKGNFPGRFSGRQFSNSRSEMNVSTLELGDSALYLCASSLPGFETQYFGPGTRLLVL.

At least ten counts were recorded for this clonotype. The chain joins TRBV11-1 to TRBJ2-7; 10 bases agree with TRBD1. Germline loops: CDR1 SGHAT, CDR2 FQDESV (reference sequence). V lost 1 base and J lost 5; bases outside the gene matches: 5. The CDR3 has 15 amino acids. This CDR3 reads CASSLGGQGVHEQYF. DNA for the CDR3: TGTGCCAGCAGCTTAGGTGGACAGGGGGTCCACGAGCAGTACTTC.

This clonotype was found many times. V usage is TRBV2 and J usage is TRBJ2-5, with D hard to call. The length of the CDR3 is 12 residues. With 4 bases removed from V and 2 bases from J, the gap between germline ends came to 5 bases. Germline values: CDR1 SNHLY, CDR2 FYNNEI. CDR3 amino acids: CASSARQETQYF. In DNA, the CDR3 is TGTGCCAGCAGTGCGCGACAAGAGACCCAGTACTTC.

This clonotype was picked up many times. The genes are TRBV24-1 and TRBJ2-2; TRBD1 matches 9 bases. The CDR3 extends over 16 amino acids. Germline CDR1 KGHDR, CDR2 SFDVKD. V gave up 4 bases and J gave up 8 bases; unmatched junction bases: 10. The CDR3 here is CATSERGTGKRGELFF. In DNA form, the CDR3 reads TGTGCCACCAGTGAACGAGGGACAGGGAAGAGAGGGGAGCTGTTTTTT.

This clonotype was detected many times. V usage is TRBV28 and J usage is TRBJ2-7, with TRBD1 as a possible D gene (5 bases). The CDR3 sequence is 14 residues long. Between the trimmed V and J ends, which lost 3 bases and 5 bases, there was a span of 14 bases. From germline, CDR1 is MDHEN and CDR2 SYDVKM. This CDR3 is CASSFGQGAHEQYF. CDR3 nucleotide sequence: TGTGCCAGCAGTTTCGGGCAGGGTGCCCACGAGCAGTACTTC.

This chain uses TRBV4-1 with TRBJ2-5; D call uncertain. There are 14 residues in the CDR3. The V and J ends lost 2 bases and 1 base respectively, with 8 bases between them. Per the germline V gene, CDR1 is MGHRA and CDR2 is YSYEKL. CDR3 nucleotides: TGCGCCAGCAGCCAAATAGGGTCCCAAGAGACCCAGTACTTC. Translating gives CASSQIGSQETQYF.

This clonotype was recorded at least ten times. The rearrangement links TRBV20-1 to TRBJ1-1, with 7 positions matching TRBD1. CDR1 and CDR2 from the germline V gene are DFQATT and SNEGSKA (reference sequence). V lost 6 bases, J lost 4 bases, and 8 bases stayed unmatched. The CDR3 covers 13 residues. Here the CDR3 DNA reads TGCAGTGCGAATAGGGGGCGAGGCACTGAAGCTTTCTTT. Its protein is CSANRGRGTEAFF.